This TCR beta chain was sequenced for a study of cytomegalovirus exposure and HLA in healthy donors. Primers: 60 Vbeta forward and 13 Jbeta reverse. Measured with immunoSEQ multiplex PCR; TCRdb has only the in-frame clones, and not every one. The sample lists about 120,000 clones, roughly 80% seen once, with 3.4% in the top ten. To note about this clone: Its specificity is not known.

Whole-study results and caveats: It was reported in a later analysis that an Asian-associated ancestry cluster showed fewer N-insertions than the 666-donor mean. A later analysis by the authors found several of the most significant clusters apparently linked to common viral pathogens. Association of a missense DCLRE1C variant with TCR beta V- and J-gene trimming was reported in a later analysis.

The origin of this receptor is a man in his thirties or forties in good health and CMV-seronegative. Material for sequencing was PBMCs.

The CDR3 loop reads CASLTGEDTIYF. The CDR3 DNA reads as TGCGCCAGCCTGACAGGGGAGGACACCATATATTTT. The V gene is TRBV10-2, the J gene TRBJ1-3; 8 bases are shared with TRBD1. Trimming removed 8 bases from V and 8 bases from J; junction bases left unmatched: 5. CDR1 is WSHSY, CDR2 SAAADI, per germline. The CDR3 covers 12 residues.